These 4 T cell receptor beta chains originate from one sample sequenced in a study of response to subunit inactivated influenza vaccine (dated by TCRdb to the late 2010s). Read against the paper, the sample's time point label means: around 42 days after influenza vaccine administration. The library relied on RT-PCR. The listed sequencing device is Illumina HiSeq 2500. TCRdb reran the public reads through fastp at Q25 and MiXCR, keeping productive beta chains. Rows matching on CDR3 protein sequence are summarized as one entry with the most common DNA and genes. Here the sample has about 500,000 distinct CDR3 sequences; approximately 13% occur a single time. In total, the top ten clones hold over 10% of the sample. Source: PBMCs from blood, taken 40 to 50 days after vaccination. The receptors were sampled from a man aged 45-65 years who received an inactivated influenza vaccine. Donor details come from another sample of the same person, matched by shared clones.

This clonotype was observed a handful of times. The genes are TRBV20-1 and TRBJ1-1, with D possibly matching TRBD1 (5 bases). The CDR3 has 13 residues. V shed 3 bases and J shed 7 bases, with 15 bases lying between them. Germline assignment: CDR1 DFQATT and CDR2 SNEGSKA (reference sequence). The CDR3 reads CSARDRDLHEAFF. As DNA, the CDR3 is TGCAGTGCTAGGGACCGGGACCTACATGAAGCTTTCTTT.

The chain couples TRBV20-1 to TRBJ2-2, with D perhaps TRBD1 or TRBD2 (5 bases each). Trimming left V 6 bases short and J 0 bases short, with 11 bases between. CDR1 is DFQATT, CDR2 SNEGSKA, per germline (reference sequence). CDR3 length equals 14 residues. In DNA, the CDR3 is TGCAGTGCGCCCGGGACCACGAACACCGGGGAGCTGTTTTTT. The encoded protein is CSAPGTTNTGELFF.

This clonotype was observed many times. The V call is TRBV12-3 or TRBV12-4, the J call TRBJ2-7; D gene unclear. The length of the CDR3 is 14 residues. Deletions cut 3 bases from V and 0 bases from J, with 9 bases between. DNA of the CDR3: TGTGCCAGCAGTTTGGGCTCCAGCTCCTACGAGCAGTACTTC. It codes for CASSLGSSSYEQYF.

There are many counts of this clonotype. The chain joins TRBV20-1 to TRBJ1-3; unclear D gene. Looked up from germline, CDR1 is DFQATT and CDR2 is SNEGSKA (reference sequence). The CDR3 contains 13 residues. V was clipped by 5 bases and J by 0 bases, with 8 bases between them. The CDR3 here is CSAGSSSGNTIYF. The CDR3 coding sequence is TGCAGTGCTGGGTCTTCCTCTGGAAACACCATATATTTT.